This is a list of T cell receptor beta chains from one sample in a study of CD4 and CD8 cells across lung adenocarcinoma regions. TCRdb reanalysed the PCR reads using MiXCR and keeps one entry per CDR3 protein. The profile covers about 8,700 distinct CDR3 sequences, with around half appearing a single time and roughly 43% taken by the ten largest. Sample: CD8+ T cells from the margin of a lung tumor. The receptor set was obtained from a female donor with lung adenocarcinoma. The CD4 and CD8 labels of this study may be unreliable. The CDR3 runs from the conserved cysteine through the conserved F or W. The D gene is left open where the match is weak. Clone size is given for some rows only: seen once, a few or many times, or a class if the clone is expanded.

>-|TRBV6-1|-|TRBJ2-5
CASSGSSGNKDTQYF
TGTGCCAGCAGTGGTAGTAGCGGAAACAAAGACACCCAGTACTTC
>-|TRBV12-3/TRBV12-4|-|TRBJ2-4
CASSGGTGKKIQYF
TGTGCCAGCAGTGGGGGCACCGGCAAAAAGATTCAGTACTTC
>-|TRBV18|TRBD2|TRBJ2-7
CASSPRSGKGDEQYF
TGTGCCAGCTCACCACGTAGCGGGAAAGGGGACGAGCAGTACTTC
>many|TRBV12-3/TRBV12-4|-|TRBJ2-5
CASSPMANGVGETQYF
TGTGCCAGCAGTCCAATGGCTAATGGCGTAGGGGAGACCCAGTACTTC
>-|TRBV6-1|TRBD2|TRBJ2-7
CASSVSGRRNEQYF
TGTGCCAGCAGTGTGAGCGGGAGGAGAAACGAGCAGTACTTC
>many|TRBV6-1|-|TRBJ1-1
CASRAWRESKGGF
TGTGCCAGCAGAGCGTGGCGGGAATCGAAGGGAGGCTTT
>few|TRBV5-1|-|TRBJ2-7
CASSWVWGLSYEQYF
TGCGCCAGCAGTTGGGTATGGGGGTTATCCTACGAGCAGTACTTC
>-|TRBV15|TRBD2|TRBJ2-7
CATSRDITSGLNEQYF
TGTGCCACCAGCAGAGATATCACTAGCGGGCTAAACGAGCAGTACTTC
>-|TRBV7-2|-|TRBJ2-3
CASSPRYGGNTDTQYF
TGTGCCAGCAGCCCTAGGTACGGCGGGAACACAGATACGCAGTATTTT
>few|TRBV9|TRBD1|TRBJ2-3
CASSVDVQGVTDTQYF
TGTGCCAGCAGCGTCGATGTACAGGGGGTTACAGATACGCAGTATTTT
>-|TRBV7-6|TRBD2|TRBJ2-7
CASSATSGGYNEQYF
TGTGCCAGCAGCGCCACTAGCGGGGGTTACAATGAGCAGTACTTC
>few|TRBV7-2|TRBD2|TRBJ2-2
CASSFGGTSGTGELFF
TGTGCCAGCAGCTTCGGTGGGACTAGCGGCACCGGGGAGCTGTTTTTT
>few|TRBV4-1|-|TRBJ2-3
CASSQQGTHTDTQYF
TGCGCCAGCAGCCAACAGGGGACCCACACAGATACGCAGTATTTT
>once|TRBV25-1|TRBD1|TRBJ2-1
CASSEDRGQGRYNEQFF
TGTGCCAGCAGTGAAGACCGTGGACAGGGACGGTACAATGAGCAGTTCTTC
>-|TRBV6-1|-|TRBJ2-2
CASSDTGPNTGELFF
TGTGCCAGCAGTGACACAGGGCCTAACACCGGGGAGCTGTTTTTT
>once|TRBV6-1|-|TRBJ2-7
CASRDNPYEQYF
TGTGCCAGCCGGGACAACCCCTACGAGCAGTACTTC
>medium-sized|TRBV6-1|TRBD1|TRBJ1-6
CASTLGTGGGGSPLHF
TGTGCCAGCACCCTCGGGACAGGCGGGGGGGGTTCACCCCTCCACTTT
>many|TRBV6-5|-|TRBJ2-1
CASTPVRGAYNEQFF
TGTGCCAGCACCCCGGTCAGGGGCGCCTACAATGAGCAGTTCTTC
>-|TRBV12-3/TRBV12-4|-|TRBJ2-3
CASSFKDIQYF
TGTGCCAGCAGTTTCAAAGATATTCAGTATTTT
>-|TRBV27|-|TRBJ2-2
CASSRLGVGTGAQFF
-